This T cell receptor (beta chain) appears in the sequencing data of a study of blood T cell repertoires in COVID-19. Looking at the study overall: Donors in the United States, Italy and Spain gave samples during acute or convalescent COVID-19. Sources were T cells, B-cell-depleted T cells, or PBMCs; the material itself was cDNA or gDNA.

This clone was seen more than once but under ten times. In the original workflow: Estimation of nucleated cell counts relied on the amplification of reference gene primers. TCRdb's copy holds only in-frame clones and misses some; the assay was immunoSEQ multiplex PCR. The DNA was the basis for D and trimming; V, J and clone size are from that table. The sample shows about 100,000 clones, about 80% of them seen only once. V gave up 3 bases and J gave up 6 bases; unmatched junction bases: 20. The CDR3 spans 19 residues. CDR1 is SGHDN and CDR2 is FVKESK in the germline V gene. The rearrangement links TRBV14 to TRBJ2-3; 8 bases line up with TRBD2. This receptor was obtained from a man in his 70s with acute or convalescent COVID-19. Source material: peripheral blood. The CDR3 reads CASSHLRVLAGGVWDTQYF. CDR3 DNA: TGTGCCAGCAGCCACCTACGGGTGCTAGCGGGTGGCGTTTGGGATACGCAGTATTTT.